These T cell receptor beta chains were read from a single sample in a study of technical replicates of blood from a few donors. Sequenced by immunoSEQ multiplex PCR; TCRdb stores in-frame clones only, minus some. The repertoire holds about 94,000 clones, with approximately 94% as singletons. The sample was T cells isolated from PBMCs. All receptors come from a human donor in good health. Each CDR3 is given with its conserved first and last residue. The D gene is left open where the match is weak. Some rows mark clone size as missing; the rest say once, few, many or name a class of expanded clone.

>NA|NA|TRBJ2-4|18|TRBV4-1
TGCGCCAGCAGCCAAGAAGGATTCCGGGGACATTCCAAAAACATTCAGTACTTC
CASSQEGFRGHSKNIQYF
>TRBD2|once|TRBJ2-3|16|TRBV11-3
TGTGCCAGCAGCTTAGGCGTAGCGGGAGTCGGGGATACGCAGTATTTT
CASSLGVAGVGDTQYF
>TRBD2|NA|TRBJ2-7|16|TRBV19
TGTGCCAGTAGTTCCCCGGGACTAGCGGGGGGCTACGAGCAGTACTTC
CASSSPGLAGGYEQYF
>TRBD2|once|TRBJ2-1|15|TRBV7-8
TGTGCCAGCAGCTTAAGGCTAGCGGGGTTCTATGAGCAGTTCTTC
CASSLRLAGFYEQFF
>NA|NA|TRBJ1-2|14|TRBV2
TGTGCCAGCAACCCGGGTTTTGTTTGGGATGGCTACACCTTC
CASNPGFVWDGYTF
>TRBD2|NA|TRBJ2-2|18|TRBV11-2
TGTGCCAGCAGCTTAGTCTCCGGGAGGGCCCTCAACACCGGGGAGCTGTTTTTT
CASSLVSGRALNTGELFF
>NA|NA|TRBJ2-5|15|TRBV11-2
TGTGCCAGCAGCTCACCGGGACATCAACTAGAGACCCAGTACTTC
CASSSPGHQLETQYF
>NA|NA|TRBJ2-5|14|TRBV7-7
TGTGCCAGCAGCTTGGGGGGAGCAAAAGAGACCCAGTACTTC
CASSLGGAKETQYF
>TRBD1|NA|TRBJ2-3|15|TRBV29-1
TGCAGCGGGCGGTTAGGACAGGGGATAACAGATACGCAGTATTTT
CSGRLGQGITDTQYF
>TRBD2|NA|TRBJ2-2|18|TRBV5-1
TGCGCCAGCAGCTCCCTCCCACTAGCGGGGGGGAACACCGGGGAGCTGTTTTTT
CASSSLPLAGGNTGELFF
>NA|NA|TRBJ1-5|13|TRBV5-6
TGTGCCAGCAGCTTGGCCAATTATCAGCCCCAGCATTTT
CASSLANYQPQHF
>NA|NA|TRBJ2-3|17|TRBV9
TGTGCCAGCAGCGTAGTAGGGGCGACAGAGCGCACAGATACGCAGTATTTT
CASSVVGATERTDTQYF
>TRBD1|NA|TRBJ1-2|15|TRBV18
TGTGCCAGCTCACCCCTGGACAGGCTCGCCTATGGCTACACCTTC
CASSPLDRLAYGYTF
>NA|NA|TRBJ2-3|15|TRBV6-1
TGTGCCAGCAGTGAAAAAGGGGCTCTCGGTTTACCGCAGTATTTT
CASSEKGALGLPQYF
>TRBD1|once|TRBJ1-6|17|TRBV4-1
TGCGCCAGCAGCCTTCCAGGGACAGGGGGACCTAATTCACCCCTCCACTTT
CASSLPGTGGPNSPLHF
>NA|NA|TRBJ2-4|15|TRBV30
TGTGCCTGGAGTCGGGCGGGGTCGGGCAAAAACATTCAGTACTTC
CAWSRAGSGKNIQYF
>NA|NA|TRBJ1-1|13|TRBV9
TGTGCCAGCAGCGTGAGCCTGAACACTGAAGCTTTCTTT
CASSVSLNTEAFF
>NA|NA|TRBJ1-2|12|TRBV29-1
TGCAGCGTTGGCACAGGCACCTATGGCTACACCTTC
CSVGTGTYGYTF
>NA|NA|TRBJ2-1|15|TRBV5-4
TGTGCCAGCAGGGGTGACTTACCTTCGGGCAATGAGCAGTTCTTC
CASRGDLPSGNEQFF
>NA|NA|TRBJ1-4|17|TRBV5-1
TGCGCCAGCAGCTTGGTTGGCAGGGGATCAACTAATGAAAAACTGTTTTTT
CASSLVGRGSTNEKLFF
>NA|once|TRBJ1-5|13|TRBV11-2
TGTGCCAGCTCCCAAGAGAGCAATCAGCCCCAGCATTTT
CASSQESNQPQHF
>TRBD1|NA|TRBJ1-1|16|TRBV6-1
TGTGCCAGCAGTGTAGGACAGGGTGTTGAAGCGTTTGTAGCTTTCTTT
CASSVGQGVEAFVAFF
>NA|NA|TRBJ1-1|16|TRBV15
TGTGCCACCAGCCAGAAGGTCGGACAGCCGAACACTGAAGCTTTCTTT
CATSQKVGQPNTEAFF